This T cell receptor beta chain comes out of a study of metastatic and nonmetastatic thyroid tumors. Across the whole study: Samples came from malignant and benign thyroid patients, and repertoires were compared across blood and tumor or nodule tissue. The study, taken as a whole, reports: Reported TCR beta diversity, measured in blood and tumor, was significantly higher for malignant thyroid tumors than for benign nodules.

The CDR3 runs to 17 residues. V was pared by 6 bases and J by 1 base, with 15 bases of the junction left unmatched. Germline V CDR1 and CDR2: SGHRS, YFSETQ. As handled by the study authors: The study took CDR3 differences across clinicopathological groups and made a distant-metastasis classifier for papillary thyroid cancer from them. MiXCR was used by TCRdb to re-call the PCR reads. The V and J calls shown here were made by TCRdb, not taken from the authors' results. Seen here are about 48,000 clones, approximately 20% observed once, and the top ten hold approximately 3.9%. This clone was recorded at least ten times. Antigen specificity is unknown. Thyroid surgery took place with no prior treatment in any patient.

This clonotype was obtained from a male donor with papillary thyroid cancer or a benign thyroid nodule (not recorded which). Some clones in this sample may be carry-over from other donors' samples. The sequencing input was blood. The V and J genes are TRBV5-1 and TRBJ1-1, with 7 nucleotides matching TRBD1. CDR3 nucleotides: TGCGCCAGCACTCGAAAAAAAGTAACAGGGGCGAACACTGAAGCTTTCTTT. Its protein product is CASTRKKVTGANTEAFF.